Below, 10 T cell receptor beta chains from the same sample are listed, as sequenced in a study of blood T cells in healthy people across ages. Together with a sample-barcoded 5' primer, a J-beta primer mix was included in a second PCR lasting about 6 to 11 cycles. TCRdb re-called the 5' RACE reads with MiXCR, one entry per CDR3 protein. The sample lists approximately 1.5 million distinct CDR3 sequences, about 32% occurring once. The sequenced material came from blood. The receptor set was obtained from a woman aged 25 to 39 in good health.

The rearrangement joins TRBV6-1 to TRBJ2-2, with 12 positions matching TRBD1. This CDR3 contains 22 residues. The V gene end was trimmed by 9 bases and the J gene end by 0 bases; junction bases not matched to a gene: 23. Germline CDR1 MNHNS, CDR2 SASEGT. The CDR3 region has the DNA TGTGCCAGTTTATATACCTTAGGGACAGGGGGCAACTTTCCTTCGAACACCGGGGAGCTGTTTTTT. It encodes CASLYTLGTGGNFPSNTGELFF.

The chain has TRBV14 and TRBJ1-6; D is uncertain. The germline gives CDR1 SGHDN, CDR2 FVKESK. The CDR3 loop spans 15 amino acids. V was pared by 1 base and J by 11 bases, with 15 bases between. The CDR3 bases are TGTGCCAGCAGCCAAGGTTCCGGGCTTGGGACACCCCTCCACTTT. Its translation: CASSQGSGLGTPLHF.

This sequence joins TRBV6-2 or TRBV6-3 and TRBJ2-3; D gene uncertain. The V and J ends lost 6 bases and 5 bases respectively, with 21 bases between them. The CDR3 sequence is 16 residues long. The germline gives CDR1 MNHEY, CDR2 SVGEGT. CDR3 DNA sequence: TGTGCCAGCAGCGTTCGACGAGATTTGAAACGAGATACGCAGTATTTT. Amino acids: CASSVRRDLKRDTQYF.

This clonotype has just a few counts. The chain carries TRBV7-9 and TRBJ1-2, with TRBD1 as a possible D gene (6 bases). V was trimmed by 1 base and J by 4 bases, leaving 10 bases between them. This CDR3 is 14 amino acids long. In germline, CDR1 is SEHNR, CDR2 FQNEAQ (reference sequence). The CDR3 sequence: CASSLEKDSYGYTF. The CDR3 DNA reads as TGTGCCAGCAGCTTAGAAAAGGACAGCTATGGCTACACCTTC.

This clonotype has ten or more counts. The V and J genes are TRBV28 and TRBJ2-5; no clear D gene. The CDR3 extends over 14 amino acids. Germline lookup yields CDR1 MDHEN and CDR2 SYDVKM. V lost 6 bases and J lost 1, with 12 bases in between. The CDR3 nucleotides read TGTGCCAGCAGCTTGTTGGGGTTCCAAGAGACCCAGTACTTC. It yields the protein CASSLLGFQETQYF.

V and J are TRBV11-1 and TRBJ2-5; D possibly corresponds to TRBD1 (6 bases). Germline V gene data show CDR1 as SGHAT and CDR2 as FQDESV (reference sequence). The V end lost 1 base, the J end lost 2 bases, and 17 bases lay between the germline ends. The CDR3 loop spans 17 amino acids. The DNA of the CDR3 is TGTGCCAGCAGCTTAGGGCGGACAGCAGTTGTACAAGAGACCCAGTACTTC. Translation: CASSLGRTAVVQETQYF.

The rearrangement joins TRBV27 to TRBJ2-7; TRBD2 matches at 7 bases. The length of the CDR3 is 16 residues. V lost 2 bases, J lost 1 base, and 8 bases stayed unmatched. Germline assignment: CDR1 MNHEY and CDR2 SMNVEV (reference sequence). CDR3 sequence: CASSLSGSGLSYEQYF. CDR3 bases: TGTGCCAGCAGTTTAAGTGGTAGCGGGCTTTCCTACGAGCAGTACTTC.

In the case of this clonotype: At one end the junction does not follow the germline gene, possibly because of a read error. This sequence joins TRBV7-3 and TRBJ2-3; TRBD2 agrees at 8 bases. Looked up from germline, CDR1 is SGHTA and CDR2 is FQGTGA. The CDR3 loop spans 15 amino acids. CDR3 nucleotide sequence: TGTGTCAGCAGCTCAACTAGCGGTCTCACAGATACGCAGTATTTT. As protein: CVSSSTSGLTDTQYF.

This clonotype was observed a handful of times. The rearrangement uses TRBV20-1 and TRBJ2-2, with 7 nucleotides matching TRBD1. The trim removed 8 bases at V and 4 bases at J, leaving 13 bases unmatched. The CDR3 has 15 amino acids. The germline CDR1 and CDR2 sequences are DFQATT and SNEGSKA (reference sequence). CDR3 residues: CSPGREGATTGELFF. Here the CDR3 DNA reads TGCAGTCCCGGGCGTGAGGGGGCGACCACCGGGGAGCTGTTTTTT.

The V gene is TRBV16, the J gene TRBJ2-5; no clear D. The CDR3 sequence is 16 residues long. With 4 bases removed from V and 2 bases from J, the gap between germline ends came to 17 bases. CDR1 and CDR2 (germline): KGHSY, FQNENV. The CDR3 coding sequence is TGTGCCAGCAGCCTTCGCTGGGGTTCCGGGCAAGAGACCCAGTACTTC. This encodes CASSLRWGSGQETQYF.